The 21 T cell receptor beta chains below come from one sample, sequenced in a study of blood T cells in healthy people across ages. For the second PCR, which ran for about 6 to 11 cycles, a sample-barcoded 5' primer and a J-beta primer mix were used. TCRdb re-called the 5' RACE reads through MiXCR, storing one row per CDR3 protein. The table shows roughly 1.6 million distinct CDR3 sequences, with approximately 32% occurring only once. Sequenced material: blood. All receptors derive from a woman aged 25 to 39 in good health.

This clonotype has ten or more counts. V usage is TRBV5-1 and J usage is TRBJ2-7, with TRBD2 matching over 13 bases. CDR1 is SGHRS and CDR2 is YFSETQ in the germline V gene. With V trimmed by 4 bases and J by 5 bases, 6 bases remained unmatched. This CDR3 contains 15 residues. The CDR3 reads CASSLGLAGVNEQYF. CDR3 in DNA: TGCGCCAGCAGCCTCGGACTAGCGGGAGTCAACGAGCAGTACTTC.

There are a few counts of this clonotype. This chain links TRBV29-1 with TRBJ1-2; D is unclear. CDR3 length equals 11 residues. Per the germline V gene, CDR1 is SQVTM and CDR2 is ANQGSEA. Trimming took off 4 bases at V and 5 bases at J, with 8 bases between the two ends. The CDR3 coding sequence is TGCAGCGTTGCAGAGGCGTATGGCTACACCTTC. Encoded protein: CSVAEAYGYTF.

This clonotype was seen a few times. This chain joins TRBV30 and TRBJ1-4; D not certain. Looked up from germline, CDR1 is GTSNPN and CDR2 is SVGIG (reference sequence). With 4 bases removed from V and 7 bases from J, the gap between germline ends came to 16 bases. This CDR3 is built from 14 residues. The CDR3 DNA sequence: TGTGCCTGGATGGCTCGGGAGTCTGGTGAAAAACTGTTTTTT. As protein: CAWMARESGEKLFF.

The chain employs TRBV6-1 and TRBJ2-3; the D is unclear. Trimming removed 5 bases at V and 2 bases at J, with 11 bases between. Per germline, CDR1 MNHNS and CDR2 SASEGT. This CDR3 has 14 residues. Here the CDR3 reads CASSMWPITDTQYF. CDR3 DNA sequence: TGTGCCAGCAGTATGTGGCCCATCACAGATACGCAGTATTTT.

This clonotype was observed a few times. This rearrangement joins TRBV7-6 to TRBJ2-5; D is perhaps TRBD1 or TRBD2 (5 bases each). Germline V CDR1 and CDR2: SGHVS, FNYEAQ. This CDR3 contains 15 residues. V lost 1 base to trimming and J lost 5 bases, with 14 bases between them. The CDR3 spells CASSLGLGPGETQYF. CDR3 nucleotides: TGTGCCAGCAGCTTAGGATTGGGACCGGGGGAGACCCAGTACTTC.

The CDR3 loop reads CRASGGTGDYNEQFF. CDR3 bases: TGCAGGGCGAGCGGGGGGACTGGAGACTACAATGAGCAGTTCTTC. This rearrangement joins TRBV20-1 to TRBJ2-1; 9 bases fit TRBD2. Germline CDR1 reads DFQATT; CDR2 reads SNEGSKA (reference sequence). The CDR3 consists of 15 residues.

The chain has TRBV29-1 and TRBJ2-3; 7 bases are shared with TRBD2. This CDR3 region has 15 residues. Trimming at V came to 4 bases and at J to 3 bases, leaving 10 bases not matched to a gene. Germline values: CDR1 SQVTM, CDR2 ANQGSEA. In DNA form, the CDR3 reads TGCAGCGTTGTTGGGGGGGAGAGGGTGACAGATACGCAGTATTTT. Encoded protein: CSVVGGERVTDTQYF.

This clonotype came up a few times. V gene TRBV24-1 combines with J gene TRBJ2-1; the D call may be TRBD1 or TRBD2 (6 bases each). Germline CDR1 and CDR2: KGHDR and SFDVKD. V shed 10 bases and J shed 7 bases, with 22 bases lying between them. CDR3 length: 15 residues. Here the CDR3 DNA reads TGTGCCACGGGGGGCCGGCGGGACCTAGTGAATGAGCAGTTCTTC. Translated, it gives CATGGRRDLVNEQFF.

This chain connects TRBV11-2 to TRBJ2-5; possible D gene TRBD2, 5 bases. CDR3 length: 15 residues. Germline V gene data show CDR1 as SGHAT and CDR2 as FQNNGV. V lost 5 bases and J 1 base, leaving 14 bases between the germline ends. CDR3 in amino acids: CASSNGERIQETQYF. The CDR3 DNA sequence: TGTGCCAGCAGCAACGGGGAGCGCATCCAAGAGACCCAGTACTTC.

This chain joins TRBV11-2 and TRBJ2-7; 10 positions match TRBD1. In germline, CDR1 is SGHAT, CDR2 FQNNGV. The CDR3 spans 15 residues. Trimming cost V 5 bases and J 2 bases; bases outside gene matches: 6. The CDR3 nucleotides read TGTGCCAGCAGCATAGGGACAGGGGCTGCCTACGAGCAGTACTTC. This translates into CASSIGTGAAYEQYF.

This clonotype occurred many times. J is TRBJ2-3 and V is TRBV12-3 or TRBV12-4; the D gene is possibly TRBD2 (6 bases). The length of the CDR3 is 14 residues. The germline V and J ends were trimmed by 2 bases and 1 base, with 7 bases remaining between them. CDR3: CASSLRLGTDTQYF. As DNA, the CDR3 is TGTGCCAGCAGTTTACGACTAGGCACAGATACGCAGTATTTT.

This clonotype was seen more than once but under ten times. J is TRBJ2-5 and V is TRBV3-1; D unclear. CDR3 length equals 14 residues. CDR1 and CDR2 (germline): LGHDT, YNNKEL (reference sequence). V lost 0 bases, J lost 8 bases, and 13 bases lay in between. In nucleotides, the CDR3 is TGTGCCAGCAGCCAAGACTGGAATCCTAGTACCCAGTACTTC. It encodes CASSQDWNPSTQYF.

The CDR3, as DNA: TGTGCCATCCGACGGGACAGCTCTGGTACTCAGTACTTC. Protein sequence: CAIRRDSSGTQYF. The chain uses TRBV28 and TRBJ2-7, with TRBD1 matching 7 bases. The germline V gene encodes CDR1 MDHEN and CDR2 SYDVKM. This CDR3 comprises 13 residues. V lost 10 bases, J lost 10 bases, and 16 bases stayed unmatched.

This clonotype was counted a few times. V is TRBV6-6 and J is TRBJ2-7; D ambiguous. The CDR3 spans 14 residues. Germline loops: CDR1 MNHNY, CDR2 SVGAGI (reference sequence). V lost 5 bases, J lost 0 bases, and 11 bases lay in between. CDR3 coding DNA: TGTGCCAGCAGTCCAAACTTCAACTCCTACGAGCAGTACTTC. Protein product: CASSPNFNSYEQYF.

The chain has TRBV7-3 and TRBJ2-2; 10 nucleotides line up with TRBD1. J was trimmed by 7 bases and V by 4 bases; bases with no gene match: 6. There are 15 residues in the CDR3. In germline, CDR1 is SGHTA, CDR2 FQGTGA. CDR3 bases: TGTGCCAGCAGCTCCTCGACAGGGGGCTACGGGGAGCTGTTTTTT. Translated: CASSSSTGGYGELFF.

This clonotype was recorded a few times. The gene calls are TRBV20-1 and TRBJ2-6; D unclear. Deletions cut 6 bases from V and 0 bases from J, with 9 bases between. Germline assignment: CDR1 DFQATT and CDR2 SNEGSKA (reference sequence). The CDR3 extends over 14 amino acids. The CDR3 DNA is TGCAGTGCAACTCAGTCCTCTGGGGCCAACGTCCTGACTTTC. Its protein is CSATQSSGANVLTF.

This chain connects TRBV7-2 to TRBJ2-1; the D gene could be TRBD1 or TRBD2 (5 bases each). CDR3 size: 14 residues. Germline values: CDR1 SGHTA, CDR2 FQGNSA. Trimming stripped 3 bases from V and 6 bases from J, with 12 bases between. CDR3 sequence: CASSFGGGSNEQFF. CDR3 nucleotide sequence: TGTGCCAGCAGCTTTGGGGGTGGCTCCAATGAGCAGTTCTTC.

This clonotype has just a few counts. The chain uses TRBV20-1 and TRBJ2-7, with no clear D. V was cut by 6 bases and J by 3 bases, with 18 bases left in between. Germline CDR1 is DFQATT and CDR2 is SNEGSKA (reference sequence). The CDR3 runs 14 residues. CDR3 protein: CSAQPAASFYEQYF. For the CDR3, the DNA is TGCAGTGCGCAACCGGCGGCCTCGTTCTACGAGCAGTACTTC.

There are a few counts of this clonotype. The J gene is TRBJ2-1, the V gene TRBV10-1; D not resolved. The length of the CDR3 is 15 residues. With 4 bases removed from V and 4 bases from J, the gap between germline ends came to 14 bases. The germline gives CDR1 WNHNN, CDR2 SYGVQD (reference sequence). DNA for the CDR3: TGCGCCAGCAGTGCCGGACGGGTGAGATACAATGAGCAGTTCTTC. The encoded protein is CASSAGRVRYNEQFF.

The table lists this clonotype with a few counts. The chain is built from TRBV12-3 or TRBV12-4 and TRBJ2-1, with 9 nucleotides matching TRBD2. V lost 3 bases and J lost 15; bases outside the gene matches: 6. The CDR3 sequence is 12 residues long. CDR3 DNA sequence: TGTGCCAGCAGTTTTAGCGGGAGCGTGGGGTTCTTC. This encodes CASSFSGSVGFF.

This chain links TRBV29-1 with TRBJ2-7, with D perhaps TRBD1 (5 bases). Germline assignment: CDR1 SQVTM and CDR2 ANQGSEA. CDR3 length: 13 residues. V lost 6 bases and J 2 bases, leaving 14 bases between the germline ends. CDR3 residues: CSVRATKTYEQYF. The CDR3 nucleotides read TGCAGCGTCAGGGCAACGAAAACCTACGAGCAGTACTTC.